In terms of frequency, the clone carrying this TCR beta chain is medium-sized. All participants were free of acute infectious disease and in good physical condition. The source of the sample is a study of CD8 T cells in cerebrospinal fluid in Alzheimer's disease. TCRdb re-called the 10x single-cell sequencing reads, yielding one record per CDR3 amino acid sequence without DNA. This repertoire includes 1,000 or so distinct CDR3 sequences. The V gene's germline CDR1 is SGHAT and CDR2 FQNNGV. There are 12 residues in the CDR3. The chain carries TRBV11-2 and TRBJ1-3. This TCR came from a human donor in good health. Sequencing input: cerebrospinal fluid. The CDR3: CASSFQGNTIYF.